In its sample, the clone carrying this T cell receptor (beta chain) was seen a few times. The source of the sample is a study of blood T cell repertoires in COVID-19. TCRdb keeps only in-frame clones here, not all; method: immunoSEQ multiplex PCR. Counted here are approximately 500,000 clones, roughly nine tenths occurring once; the ten biggest clones make up around 7.8%. Patients from Seattle were sampled longitudinally, starting during active infection. V dropped 5 bases and J dropped 4 bases, with 15 bases sitting between them. The CDR3 is made up of 15 amino acids. In germline, CDR1 is SGHDT, CDR2 YYEEEE.

This sequence originates from a woman aged 50 to 60 with COVID-19, enrolled during active disease. The sample comprised peripheral blood. The chain employs TRBV5-6 and TRBJ1-4, with D unresolved. The CDR3 protein is CASSRTDLSNEKLFF. The CDR3 DNA follows: TGTGCCAGCAGTCGAACCGACTTAAGTAATGAAAAACTGTTTTTT.